This T cell receptor (beta chain) was observed in a study of blood T cell repertoires in COVID-19. Study summary: Acute and convalescent COVID-19 samples came from the United States, Italy and Spain. The analysed material was cDNA or gDNA that came from T cells, B-cell-depleted T cells, or PBMCs.

Per the original data handling: Amplifying reference gene primers gave estimates of nucleated cell counts. The method was immunoSEQ multiplex PCR; TCRdb's version includes in-frame clones alone and lacks a portion of them. The D gene and trimming were derived from the DNA, and the V and J assignments and clone size from that table. The data show 200,000 to 250,000 clones, around 80% seen once. Trimming cost V 5 bases and J 2 bases; bases outside gene matches: 11. The CDR3 has 17 amino acids. Per germline, CDR1 LGHNA and CDR2 YNFKEQ. The receptor was derived from a woman aged 55-70 years who had recovered from COVID-19. The gene calls are TRBV4-2 and TRBJ1-2; 10 nucleotides agree with TRBD1. Sequenced sample: peripheral blood. Here the CDR3 reads CASSDGQGVLLNYGYTF. CDR3 DNA sequence: TGTGCCAGCAGCGACGGACAGGGGGTTTTGCTGAACTATGGCTACACCTTC.